Listed here are 2 T cell receptor beta chains from one sample, sequenced in a study of cytomegalovirus exposure and HLA in healthy donors. PCR employed 60 Vbeta and 13 Jbeta primers. Clones were read by immunoSEQ multiplex PCR, and TCRdb kept only the in-frame ones, dropping some. Among about 150,000 clones listed, roughly 84% were seen once. The sequencing input was PBMCs. These receptor sequences come from a boy aged 2 to 9 in good health and CMV-seronegative.

This chain links TRBV2 with TRBJ2-7, with 12 bases fitting TRBD2. The J segment lost 2 bases and the V segment lost 5 bases, leaving 10 bases of the junction unmatched. CDR3 length: 17 amino acids. Germline CDR1 is SNHLY and CDR2 is FYNNEI. CDR3 sequence (DNA): TGTGCCAGCAGTTTATCCGGAGGACTAGCGGGACCCTACGAGCAGTACTTC. The encoded protein is CASSLSGGLAGPYEQYF. Drawing the rest from reference TRBV2 and TRBJ2-7, the complete variable domain is EPEVTQTPSHQVTQMGQEVILRCVPISNHLYFYWYRQILGQKVEFLVSFYNNEISEKSEIFDDQFSVERPDGSNFTLKIRSTKLEDSAMYFCASSLSGGLAGPYEQYFGPGTRLTVT.

The rearrangement uses TRBV29-1 and TRBJ2-3; D is possibly TRBD1 (5 bases). The CDR3 contains 14 residues. Per the germline V gene, CDR1 is SQVTM and CDR2 is ANQGSEA. The V end was cut by 4 bases, the J end by 0 bases, with 11 bases between. This CDR3 reads CSVVGANSTDTQYF. CDR3 DNA sequence: TGCAGCGTTGTAGGGGCTAACAGCACAGATACGCAGTATTTT.